Below are 20 T cell receptor beta chains sequenced from a single sample in a study of blood T cell repertoires in COVID-19. Some clones are missing from TCRdb's copy, which holds only in-frame ones; the method was immunoSEQ multiplex PCR. This table has fewer than 35,000 clones, about 88% appearing once. The material sequenced was peripheral blood. The source of these receptors is a woman older than 75 with active or convalescent COVID-19.

The V call is TRBV10-3, the J call TRBJ2-5, with D hard to call. V was trimmed by 3 bases and J by 3 bases, leaving 5 bases between them. Germline values: CDR1 ENHRY, CDR2 SYGVKD. The length of the CDR3 is 12 residues. DNA for the CDR3: TGTGCCATCAGTGAAACAGAAGAGACCCAGTACTTC. This translates into CAISETEETQYF.

The V and J genes are TRBV7-9 and TRBJ1-5, with a possible D match to TRBD1 (5 bases). Per germline, CDR1 SEHNR and CDR2 FQNEAQ (reference sequence). Trimming took off 2 bases at V and 3 bases at J, with 8 bases between the two ends. The CDR3 runs to 14 residues. As DNA, the CDR3 is TGTGCCAGCAGCTTATCGGGGGACAATCAGCCCCAGCATTTT. Translated: CASSLSGDNQPQHF.

This clone was found a few times. V gene TRBV6-4 combines with J gene TRBJ2-1; D is possibly TRBD1 (5 bases). V lost 3 bases to trimming and J lost 2 bases, with 11 bases between them. The CDR3 spans 15 residues. Germline CDR1 MRHNA, CDR2 SNTAGT. CDR3 region: CASSDQAGTYNEQFF. The CDR3 nucleotides read TGTGCCAGCAGTGATCAGGCAGGGACCTACAATGAGCAGTTCTTC.

This clone occurred once. The V gene is TRBV7-2, the J gene TRBJ1-2; the match to TRBD1 covers 7 bases. The CDR3 sequence is 15 residues long. The ends lost 5 bases at V and 7 bases at J; junction bases unmatched: 13. In germline, CDR1 is SGHTA, CDR2 FQGNSA. The CDR3 is CASSTRQGRGGGYTF. In nucleotides, the CDR3 is TGTGCCAGCAGCACCCGACAGGGTAGGGGCGGTGGCTACACCTTC.

The chain couples TRBV6-6 to TRBJ2-7; D perhaps matches TRBD1 (5 bases). CDR1 and CDR2 (germline): MNHNY, SVGAGI (reference sequence). Trimming shortened V by 10 bases and J by 1 base, and 11 bases separated the two germline ends. The CDR3 is 12 residues long. CDR3 sequence: CATQGMSYEQYF. The CDR3 DNA reads as TGTGCCACCCAGGGTATGTCCTACGAGCAGTACTTC.

This clone appeared a single time. This chain connects TRBV18 to TRBJ1-2; the D is unclear. This CDR3 is built from 17 residues. Deletions cut 2 bases from V and 0 bases from J, with 16 bases between. Germline V gives CDR1 KGHSH, CDR2 LQKENI. In nucleotides, the CDR3 is TGTGCCAGCTCACCATTTAACGGGGTCGAAGCTAACTATGGCTACACCTTC. Protein sequence: CASSPFNGVEANYGYTF.

The CDR3 DNA sequence: TGCGCCAGCAGCTTGGGAGGCTCATCAACTGAAGCTTTCTTT. Translated, it gives CASSLGGSSTEAFF. The chain combines TRBV5-1 with TRBJ1-1; D not resolved. Trimming shortened V by 0 bases and J by 5 bases, and 11 bases separated the two germline ends. This CDR3 region has 14 residues. Germline assignment: CDR1 SGHRS and CDR2 YFSETQ.

The chain links TRBV19 to TRBJ1-5; tentatively, D is TRBD1 (5 bases). Germline-derived CDR1 and CDR2 are LNHDA and SQIVND (reference sequence). CDR3 length: 14 residues. Trimming stripped 10 bases from V and 5 bases from J, with 18 bases between. The CDR3 is CATAEDIGYQPQHF. In DNA, the CDR3 is TGTGCCACCGCTGAGGACATAGGCTATCAGCCCCAGCATTTT.

V is TRBV7-2 and J is TRBJ2-7; 12 bases fit TRBD2. The CDR3 has 14 residues. The ends lost 5 bases at V and 3 bases at J; junction bases unmatched: 2. Germline V gene sequence: CDR1 SGHTA, CDR2 FQGNSA. CDR3 sequence reads: CASSRTSGVYEQYF. Here the CDR3 DNA reads TGTGCCAGCAGCCGGACTAGCGGGGTCTACGAGCAGTACTTC.

The chain links TRBV3-1 (or the pseudogene TRBV3-2) to TRBJ2-7; the match to TRBD2 covers 9 bases. Germline V CDR1 and CDR2: LGHDT, YNNKEL (reference sequence). The V segment lost 4 bases and the J segment 2 bases; nucleotides outside the gene matches: 15. The CDR3 is made up of 18 amino acids. The CDR3 here is CASSRRGTASGVTYEQYF. The CDR3 DNA follows: TGTGCCAGCAGCCGCAGAGGTACGGCTAGCGGGGTAACCTACGAGCAGTACTTC.

This clone showed up just a few times. The gene calls are TRBV18 and TRBJ1-4; D uncertain. The V end lost 1 base, the J end lost 5 bases, and 11 bases lay between the germline ends. Germline-derived CDR1 and CDR2 are KGHSH and LQKENI. CDR3 size: 15 residues. CDR3 sequence (DNA): TGTGCCAGCTCACCACGGGCAGGAGGAAATGAAAAACTGTTTTTT. The encoded protein is CASSPRAGGNEKLFF. The whole variable domain, filled in from reference TRBV18 and TRBJ1-4, reads NAGVMQNPRHLVRRRGQEARLRCSPMKGHSHVYWYRQLPEEGLKFMVYLQKENIIDESGMPKERFSAEFPKEGPSILRIQQVVRGDSAAYFCASSPRAGGNEKLFFGSGTQLSVL.

The chain carries TRBV7-9 and TRBJ1-4; 9 bases align to TRBD1. J lost 7 bases, V lost 5 bases, and 11 bases had no gene match. This CDR3 is built from 16 residues. Germline loops: CDR1 SEHNR, CDR2 FQNEAQ (reference sequence). As DNA, the CDR3 is TGTGCCAGCAGCCTGCTCGGGACAGGGAGGAGTGAAAAACTGTTTTTT. Encoded protein: CASSLLGTGRSEKLFF.

This chain links TRBV6-5 with TRBJ2-1, with unresolved D. Germline V gives CDR1 MNHEY, CDR2 SVGAGI. CDR3 size: 14 residues. The V and J ends lost 7 bases and 0 bases respectively, with 10 bases between them. CDR3 region: CASTYRSSYNEQFF. CDR3 coding DNA: TGTGCCAGCACCTACCGGAGCTCCTACAATGAGCAGTTCTTC.

V gene TRBV3-1 (or the pseudogene TRBV3-2) combines with J gene TRBJ1-2; D gene unclear. The V end was cut by 0 bases, the J end by 8 bases, with 16 bases between. The CDR3 is 15 amino acids. Per germline, CDR1 LGHDT and CDR2 YNNKEL (reference sequence). The CDR3 here is CASSQDSASMRGYTF. DNA of the CDR3: TGTGCCAGCAGCCAAGATTCGGCCAGCATGAGGGGCTACACCTTC.

This chain connects TRBV28 to TRBJ1-3; 9 positions match TRBD1. The length of the CDR3 is 14 residues. From germline, CDR1 is MDHEN and CDR2 SYDVKM. J gave up 5 bases and V 8 bases, and 7 bases lay outside the gene matches. CDR3 amino acids: CASEPGQGRNTIYF. The CDR3, as DNA: TGTGCCAGCGAACCGGGACAGGGTAGAAACACCATATATTTT. Combining the CDR3 with reference TRBV28 and TRBJ1-3 gives the whole variable domain DVKVTQSSRYLVKRTGEKVFLECVQDMDHENMFWYRQDPGLGLRLIYFSYDVKMKEKGDIPEGYSVSREKKERFSLILESASTNQTSMYLCASEPGQGRNTIYFGEGSWLTVV.

The chain joins TRBV19 to TRBJ1-5, with a possible D match to TRBD1 (6 bases). V lost 4 bases, J lost 4 bases, and 11 bases lay in between. Germline V CDR1 and CDR2: LNHDA, SQIVND (reference sequence). The CDR3 is 14 residues long. CDR3 region: CASSKGGANQPQHF. The CDR3 nucleotides read TGTGCCAGTAGTAAGGGGGGGGCGAATCAGCCCCAGCATTTT. The full variable domain, its missing parts supplied by reference TRBV19 and TRBJ1-5, is DGGITQSPKYLFRKEGQNVTLSCEQNLNHDAMYWYRQDPGQGLRLIYYSQIVNDFQKGDIAEGYSVSREKKESFPLTVTSAQKNPTAFYLCASSKGGANQPQHFGDGTRLSIL.

In its sample, this clone was seen once. This chain uses TRBV3-1 (or the pseudogene TRBV3-2) with TRBJ1-1; possible D gene TRBD1, 5 bases. Germline V gene data show CDR1 as LGHDT and CDR2 as YNNKEL (reference sequence). This CDR3 is 14 amino acids long. The ends were cut back, 1 base at V and 1 base at J, with 7 bases in the middle. The chain's CDR3 is CASSQGQGNTEAFF. The CDR3 region has the DNA TGTGCCAGCAGCCAAGGGCAGGGGAACACTGAAGCTTTCTTT.

DNA of the CDR3: TGCGCCAGCAGCCAAAGGACAGTGGATACCGGGGAGCTGTTTTTT. It specifies CASSQRTVDTGELFF. V is TRBV5-1 and J is TRBJ2-2; a possible D gene is TRBD1 (6 bases). CDR1 and CDR2 from the germline V gene are SGHRS and YFSETQ. The CDR3 loop spans 15 amino acids. The germline V and J ends were trimmed by 4 bases and 5 bases, with 15 bases remaining between them.

This rearrangement joins TRBV5-1 to TRBJ2-1; 8 nucleotides line up with TRBD2. Germline CDR1 is SGHRS and CDR2 is YFSETQ. V dropped 0 bases and J dropped 6; count of bases not matched to a gene: 11. The CDR3 has 17 amino acids. CDR3 DNA: TGCGCCAGCAGCTTGGCCTGGGAGCGGGGGACGGGCAATGAGCAGTTCTTC. The encoded protein is CASSLAWERGTGNEQFF.

The CDR3 region is CASSLDSGANEKLFF. Here the CDR3 DNA reads TGCGCCAGCAGCTTGGATAGCGGTGCTAATGAAAAACTGTTTTTT. This rearrangement joins TRBV5-1 to TRBJ1-4; D unclear. The V gene lost 0 bases and the J gene lost 3 bases, with 9 bases spanning the gap. CDR3 length equals 15 residues. CDR1 and CDR2 from the germline V gene are SGHRS and YFSETQ.